The 6 T cell receptor beta chains given below trace back to one sample, sequenced in a study of blood T cell repertoires in COVID-19. The assay was immunoSEQ multiplex PCR, and TCRdb's table has in-frame clones only and misses some. The sample carries about 130,000 clones, 79% recorded once. The material sequenced was peripheral blood. The receptor source for this set is a man aged 40-50 years with active or convalescent COVID-19.

The chain uses TRBV9 and TRBJ1-1; D may be TRBD1 (6 bases). The V end was cut by 3 bases, the J end by 6 bases, with 18 bases between. CDR1 and CDR2 (germline): SGDLS, YYNGEE. The CDR3 contains 15 residues. DNA for the CDR3: TGTGCCAGCAGCGCGGACAGCGACAGCTTAGCTGAAGCTTTCTTT. Its translation: CASSADSDSLAEAFF.

This clone was detected only a few times. V usage is TRBV24-1 and J usage is TRBJ2-5; the D gene is possibly TRBD2 (6 bases). There are 12 residues in the CDR3. Germline lookup yields CDR1 KGHDR and CDR2 SFDVKD. The germline V and J ends were trimmed by 2 bases and 7 bases, with 7 bases remaining between them. The CDR3 loop is CATSDWGGTQYF. The CDR3 nucleotides read TGTGCCACCAGTGATTGGGGAGGGACCCAGTACTTC.

The rearrangement links TRBV6-2 or TRBV6-3 to TRBJ1-5; D may be TRBD1 (5 bases). V was trimmed by 2 bases and J by 5 bases, leaving 16 bases between them. This CDR3 region has 16 residues. Germline V gives CDR1 MNHEY, CDR2 SVGEGT. CDR3 region: CASSYHGGRDYQPQHF. CDR3 nucleotide sequence: TGTGCCAGCAGTTACCATGGAGGCAGGGACTATCAGCCCCAGCATTTT.

The rearrangement joins TRBV5-1 to TRBJ2-5; D is perhaps TRBD1 (6 bases). The CDR3 is 13 residues long. CDR1 is SGHRS and CDR2 is YFSETQ in the germline V gene. Trimming shortened V by 2 bases and J by 9 bases, and 14 bases separated the two germline ends. The CDR3 sequence is CASSLGQLRAQYF. DNA of the CDR3: TGCGCCAGCAGCTTAGGACAGCTGAGGGCCCAGTACTTC.

The chain joins TRBV4-1 to TRBJ2-1; 8 bases fit TRBD1. Germline assignment: CDR1 MGHRA and CDR2 YSYEKL. Trimming cost V 1 base and J 6 bases; bases outside gene matches: 11. The CDR3 is made up of 17 amino acids. The DNA for the CDR3 is TGCGCCAGCAGCCAAGGGGCCGGGACAGGACGAGTCAATGAGCAGTTCTTC. Its protein is CASSQGAGTGRVNEQFF.

V and J are TRBV4-1 and TRBJ2-2; D might be TRBD2 (6 bases). Germline V gene data show CDR1 as MGHRA and CDR2 as YSYEKL. The CDR3 loop spans 15 amino acids. With 1 base removed from V and 0 bases from J, the gap between germline ends came to 6 bases. The CDR3 spells CASSQGGANTGELFF. As DNA, the CDR3 is TGCGCCAGCAGCCAAGGGGGGGCGAACACCGGGGAGCTGTTTTTT.